A selection of T cell receptor beta chains follows, all from one sample in a study of T cells in Graves' hyperthyroidism and ophthalmopathy. One entry per CDR3 protein, called by TCRdb with MiXCR from the multiplex PCR reads. There are 300,000 to 400,000 distinct CDR3 sequences in the sample; 20% to 25% occur only once, and over 40% lies in the top ten. Specimen: blood. The receptors derive from a woman in her fifties or sixties with Graves' hyperthyroidism. Both conserved end residues are part of each CDR3. D genes are given only for firm matches. Expanded clones are given a class, and other clones once, few, many or no size at all.

v_call,clone_size,d_call,j_call,cdr3_nt,cdr3_aa
TRBV18,.,.,TRBJ1-2,TGTGCCAGCTCACCGCCCAGACTAAACTATGGCTACACCTTC,CASSPPRLNYGYTF
TRBV2,few,.,TRBJ1-2,TGTGCCAGCAGTGAAGCCGGTCAGGGTGATGGCTACACCTTC,CASSEAGQGDGYTF
TRBV6-1,few,TRBD1,TRBJ1-6,TGTGCCAGCAGGCTGTCAAAGACAGGGGTCTATAATTCACCCCTCCACTTT,CASRLSKTGVYNSPLHF
TRBV28,many,TRBD1,TRBJ2-1,TGTGCCAGCAGCCGGACAGGGGGCAGTAGTAATGAGCAGTTCTTC,CASSRTGGSSNEQFF
TRBV6-2/TRBV6-3,many,TRBD2,TRBJ2-1,TGTGCCAGCAGTTACTCCCTCGTAGATAGCGGGAATGAGCAGTTCTTC,CASSYSLVDSGNEQFF
TRBV6-1,.,.,TRBJ1-2,TGTGCCAGCAGTGAGCGGGCCAGGTCCGCCTGGGGCTACACCTTC,CASSERARSAWGYTF
TRBV13,.,TRBD2,TRBJ2-1,TGTGCCAGCAGCTCACGGACTAGCCGCTACAATGAGCAGTTCTTC,CASSSRTSRYNEQFF
TRBV6-6,.,TRBD1,TRBJ1-1,TGTGCCAGCAGTTACCCCGGGACAGGGAATACTGAAGCTTTCTTT,CASSYPGTGNTEAFF
TRBV11-2,once,.,TRBJ2-7,TGTGCCAGCAGCCCCCGGACCCTTGAGACCTACGAGCAGTACTTC,CASSPRTLETYEQYF
TRBV27,.,.,TRBJ2-7,TGTGCCAGCAGATCAACAGGGCCCAGCTCCTACGAGCAGTACTTC,CASRSTGPSSYEQYF
TRBV5-1,many,TRBD1,TRBJ1-1,TGCGCCAGCAGCCTATGGGACAGGGGAGGCACTGAAGCTTTCTTT,CASSLWDRGGTEAFF
TRBV29-1,.,TRBD1,TRBJ1-2,TGCAGCGTTGTGGGGGGACAGGGGGGTTATGGCTACACCTTC,CSVVGGQGGYGYTF
TRBV10-3,many,.,TRBJ2-3,TGTGCCATCAGTGAATACAGCACAGATACGCAGTATTTT,CAISEYSTDTQYF
TRBV20-1,many,.,TRBJ1-1,TGCAGTGCTAGAGAAATCAAAATCCCAATGAACACTGAAGCTTTCTTT,CSAREIKIPMNTEAFF
TRBV11-2,.,.,TRBJ2-7,TGTGCCAGCAGCCCCCCTCTCAGGGTCGACGAGCAGTACTTC,CASSPPLRVDEQYF
TRBV5-8,many,.,TRBJ1-2,TGTGCCAGCAGAATTACAGGTGTTAACTATGGCTACACCTTC,CASRITGVNYGYTF
TRBV20-1,few,TRBD1,TRBJ2-7,TGCAGTGCTAGAGATATCAGGGGGTCGGTGCAGTACTTC,CSARDIRGSVQYF
TRBV2,.,TRBD2,TRBJ2-1,TGTGCCAGCCGAAGGGCGGGAGGGTACAATGAGCAGTTCTTC,CASRRAGGYNEQFF
TRBV7-9,.,.,TRBJ2-3,TGTGCCAGCAGCTTAGTCGGGGACATAGATACGCAGTATTTT,CASSLVGDIDTQYF
TRBV14,few,.,TRBJ2-7,TGTGCCAGCATACCACGGAACATAAAAAAGAGTATTAGCGACGAGCAGTACTTC,CASIPRNIKKSISDEQYF
TRBV7-9,.,TRBD2,TRBJ2-1,TGTGCCAGCAGCGCCTCGGGACTAGCGGGGCCTATCTACAATGAGCAGTTCTTC,CASSASGLAGPIYNEQFF
TRBV11-2,few,.,TRBJ1-1,TGTGCCAGCAGCCCTACCCCGGACAGTGAAGCTTTCTTT,CASSPTPDSEAFF